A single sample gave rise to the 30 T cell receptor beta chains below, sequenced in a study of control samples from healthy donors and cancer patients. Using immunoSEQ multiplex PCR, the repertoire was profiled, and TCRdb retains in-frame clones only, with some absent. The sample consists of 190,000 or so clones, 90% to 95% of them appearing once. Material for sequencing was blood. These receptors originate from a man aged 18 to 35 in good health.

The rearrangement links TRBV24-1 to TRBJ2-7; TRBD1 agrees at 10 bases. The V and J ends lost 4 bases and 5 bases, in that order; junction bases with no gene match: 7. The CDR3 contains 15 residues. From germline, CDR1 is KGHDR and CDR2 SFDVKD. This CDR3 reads CATSETGTGVDEQYF. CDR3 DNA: TGTGCCACCAGTGAAACCGGGACAGGGGTCGACGAGCAGTACTTC.

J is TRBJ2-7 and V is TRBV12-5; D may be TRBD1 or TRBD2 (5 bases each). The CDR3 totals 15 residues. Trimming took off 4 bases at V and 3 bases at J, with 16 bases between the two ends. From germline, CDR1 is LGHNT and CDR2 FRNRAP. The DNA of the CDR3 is TGTGCTAGTGGTTCTCCGGGGCTAGGGGTCTACGAGCAGTACTTC. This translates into CASGSPGLGVYEQYF.

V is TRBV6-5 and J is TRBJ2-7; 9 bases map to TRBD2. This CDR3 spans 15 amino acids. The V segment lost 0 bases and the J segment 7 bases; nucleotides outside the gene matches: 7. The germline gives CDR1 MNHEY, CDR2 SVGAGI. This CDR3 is CASSYSASGVREQYF. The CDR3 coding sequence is TGTGCCAGCAGTTACTCGGCTAGCGGGGTAAGGGAGCAGTACTTC.

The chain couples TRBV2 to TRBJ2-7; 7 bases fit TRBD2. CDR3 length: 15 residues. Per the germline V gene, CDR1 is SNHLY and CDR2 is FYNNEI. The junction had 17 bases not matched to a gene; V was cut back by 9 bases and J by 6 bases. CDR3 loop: CASSPLGAGSSEQYF. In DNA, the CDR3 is TGTGCCAGTAGTCCCCTCGGAGCGGGGTCCAGCGAGCAGTACTTC.

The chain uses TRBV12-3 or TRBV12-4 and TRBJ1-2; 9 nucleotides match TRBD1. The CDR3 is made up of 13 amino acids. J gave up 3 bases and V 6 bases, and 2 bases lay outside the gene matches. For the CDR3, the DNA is TGTGCCAGCAGGGGACAGGGACACTATGGCTACACCTTC. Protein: CASRGQGHYGYTF.

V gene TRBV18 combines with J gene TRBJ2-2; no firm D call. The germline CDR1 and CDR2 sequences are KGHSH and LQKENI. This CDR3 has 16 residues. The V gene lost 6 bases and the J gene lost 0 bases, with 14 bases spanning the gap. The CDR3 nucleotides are TGTGCCAGCTCGGCTTGGGATCTGTCGAACACCGGGGAGCTGTTTTTT. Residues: CASSAWDLSNTGELFF.

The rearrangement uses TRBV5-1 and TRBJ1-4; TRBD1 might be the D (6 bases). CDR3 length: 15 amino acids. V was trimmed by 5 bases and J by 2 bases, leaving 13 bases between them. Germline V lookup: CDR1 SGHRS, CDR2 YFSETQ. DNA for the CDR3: TGCGCCAGCAGAGCGGGGGCAACTACTAATGAAAAACTGTTTTTT. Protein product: CASRAGATTNEKLFF.

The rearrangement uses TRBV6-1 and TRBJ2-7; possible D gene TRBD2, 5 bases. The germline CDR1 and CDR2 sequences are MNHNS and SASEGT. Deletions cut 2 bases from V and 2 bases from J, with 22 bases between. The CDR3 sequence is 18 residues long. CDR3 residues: CASSERYSAWVRPYEQYF. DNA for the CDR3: TGTGCCAGCAGTGAACGATATAGCGCCTGGGTGAGACCCTACGAGCAGTACTTC.

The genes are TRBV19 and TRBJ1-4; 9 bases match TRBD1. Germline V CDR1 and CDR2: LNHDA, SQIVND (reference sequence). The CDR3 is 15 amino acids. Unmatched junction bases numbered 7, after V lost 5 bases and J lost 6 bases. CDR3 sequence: CASSFTGQGYEKLFF. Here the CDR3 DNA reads TGTGCCAGTAGTTTTACGGGACAGGGTTATGAAAAACTGTTTTTT.

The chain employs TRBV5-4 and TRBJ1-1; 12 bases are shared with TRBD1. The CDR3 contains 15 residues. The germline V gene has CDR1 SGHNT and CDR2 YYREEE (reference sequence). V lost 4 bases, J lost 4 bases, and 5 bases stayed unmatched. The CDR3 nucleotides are TGTGCCAGCAGCACGGGACAGGGGGCCGGCACTGAAGCTTTCTTT. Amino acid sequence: CASSTGQGAGTEAFF.

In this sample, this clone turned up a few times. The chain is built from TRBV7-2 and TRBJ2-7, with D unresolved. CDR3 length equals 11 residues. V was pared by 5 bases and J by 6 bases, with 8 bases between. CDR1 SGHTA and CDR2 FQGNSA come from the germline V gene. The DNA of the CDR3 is TGTGCCAGCAGCGAAAACATCGAGCAGTACTTC. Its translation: CASSENIEQYF.

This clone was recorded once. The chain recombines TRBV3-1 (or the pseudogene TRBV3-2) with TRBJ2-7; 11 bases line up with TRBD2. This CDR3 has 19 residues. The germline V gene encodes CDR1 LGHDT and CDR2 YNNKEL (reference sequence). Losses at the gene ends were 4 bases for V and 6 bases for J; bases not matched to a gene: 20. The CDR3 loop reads CASSRRLAGTNMGGTEQYF. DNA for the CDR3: TGTGCCAGCAGCCGCCGACTAGCGGGGACCAATATGGGGGGAACCGAGCAGTACTTC.

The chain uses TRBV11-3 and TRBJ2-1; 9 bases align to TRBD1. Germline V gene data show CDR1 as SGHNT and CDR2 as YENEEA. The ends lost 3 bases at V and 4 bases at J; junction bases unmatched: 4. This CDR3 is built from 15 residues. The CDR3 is CASSLTGQGYNEQFF. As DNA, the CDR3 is TGTGCCAGCAGCTTGACGGGACAGGGATACAATGAGCAGTTCTTC. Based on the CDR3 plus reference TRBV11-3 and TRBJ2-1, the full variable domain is EAGVVQSPRYKIIEKKQPVAFWCNPISGHNTLYWYLQNLGQGPELLIRYENEEAVDDSQLPKDRFSAERLKGVDSTLKIQPAELGDSAVYLCASSLTGQGYNEQFFGPGTRLTVL.

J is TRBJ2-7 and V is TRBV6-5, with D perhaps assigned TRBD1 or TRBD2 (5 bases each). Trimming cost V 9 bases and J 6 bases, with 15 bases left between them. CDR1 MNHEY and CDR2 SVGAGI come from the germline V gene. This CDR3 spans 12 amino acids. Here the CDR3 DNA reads TGTGCCAGTTGCAGGGAGCAATCCGAGCAGTACTTC. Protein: CASCREQSEQYF.

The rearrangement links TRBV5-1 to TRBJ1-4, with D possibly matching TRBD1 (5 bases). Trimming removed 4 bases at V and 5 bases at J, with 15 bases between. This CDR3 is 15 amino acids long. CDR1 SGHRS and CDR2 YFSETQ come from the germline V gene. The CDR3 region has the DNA TGCGCCAGCAGCCTTACCGGGACTCAAAATGAAAAACTGTTTTTT. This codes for CASSLTGTQNEKLFF. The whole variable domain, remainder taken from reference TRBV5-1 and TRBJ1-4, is KAGVTQTPRYLIKTRGQQVTLSCSPISGHRSVSWYQQTPGQGLQFLFEYFSETQRNKGNFPGRFSGRQFSNSRSEMNVSTLELGDSALYLCASSLTGTQNEKLFFGSGTQLSVL.

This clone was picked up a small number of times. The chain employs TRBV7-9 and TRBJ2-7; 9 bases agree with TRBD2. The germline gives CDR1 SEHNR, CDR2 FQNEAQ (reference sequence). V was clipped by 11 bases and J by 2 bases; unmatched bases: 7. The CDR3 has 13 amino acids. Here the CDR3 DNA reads TGTGCCGGGGGGGCTAGCGGGACCTACGAGCAGTACTTC. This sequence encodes CAGGASGTYEQYF.

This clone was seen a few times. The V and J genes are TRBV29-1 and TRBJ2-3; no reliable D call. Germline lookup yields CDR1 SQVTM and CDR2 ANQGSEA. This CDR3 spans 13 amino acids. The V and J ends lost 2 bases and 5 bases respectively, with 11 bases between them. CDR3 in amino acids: CSVELGLGDTQYF. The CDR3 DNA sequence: TGCAGCGTTGAATTGGGCCTCGGAGATACGCAGTATTTT.

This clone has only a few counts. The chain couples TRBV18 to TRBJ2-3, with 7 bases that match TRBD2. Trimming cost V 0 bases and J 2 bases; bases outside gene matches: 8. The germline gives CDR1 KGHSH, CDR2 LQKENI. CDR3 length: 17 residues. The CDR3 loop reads CASSPPRAAGNTDTQYF. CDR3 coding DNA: TGTGCCAGCTCACCACCTCGGGCAGCGGGGAACACAGATACGCAGTATTTT.

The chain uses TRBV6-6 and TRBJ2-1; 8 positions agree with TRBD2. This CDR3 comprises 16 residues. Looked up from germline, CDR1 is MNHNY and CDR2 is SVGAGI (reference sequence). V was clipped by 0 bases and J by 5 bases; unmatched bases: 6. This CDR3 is CASSYSLAGINNEQFF. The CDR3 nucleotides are TGTGCCAGCAGTTACTCGTTAGCGGGGATTAACAATGAGCAGTTCTTC.

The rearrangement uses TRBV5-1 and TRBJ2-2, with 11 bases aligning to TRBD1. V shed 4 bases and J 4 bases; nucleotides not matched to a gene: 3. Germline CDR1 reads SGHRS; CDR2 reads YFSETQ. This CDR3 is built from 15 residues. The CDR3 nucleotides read TGCGCCAGCAGCACGGGACAGGGGGGCACCGGGGAGCTGTTTTTT. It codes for CASSTGQGGTGELFF.

CDR3: CASSSYRVPGANVLTF. The CDR3 coding sequence is TGTGCCAGCAGCTCATACAGGGTACCTGGGGCCAACGTCCTGACTTTC. The chain combines TRBV5-5 with TRBJ2-6; perhaps TRBD1 as D (6 bases). This CDR3 has 16 residues. Germline CDR1 is SGHKS and CDR2 is YYEKEE (reference sequence). The V gene lost 3 bases and the J gene lost 2 bases, with 12 bases spanning the gap. The whole variable domain, remainder taken from reference TRBV5-5 and TRBJ2-6, is DAGVTQSPTHLIKTRGQQVTLRCSPISGHKSVSWYQQVLGQGPQFIFQYYEKEERGRGNFPDRFSARQFPNYSSELNVNALLLGDSALYLCASSSYRVPGANVLTFGAGSRLTVL.

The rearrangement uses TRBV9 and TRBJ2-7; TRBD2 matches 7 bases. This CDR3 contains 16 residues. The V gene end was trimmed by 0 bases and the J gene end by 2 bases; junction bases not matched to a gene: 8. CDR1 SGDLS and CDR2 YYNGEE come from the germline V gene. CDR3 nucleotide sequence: TGTGCCAGCAGCGTAGGTCGGATTGGGGGGGCCTACGAGCAGTACTTC. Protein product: CASSVGRIGGAYEQYF.

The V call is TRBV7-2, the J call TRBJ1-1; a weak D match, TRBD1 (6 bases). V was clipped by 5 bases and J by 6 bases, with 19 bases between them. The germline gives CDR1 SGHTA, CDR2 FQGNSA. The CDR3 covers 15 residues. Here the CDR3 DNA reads TGTGCCAGCAGCCACAGACTGGGGGCGGACGCTGAAGCTTTCTTT. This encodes CASSHRLGADAEAFF.

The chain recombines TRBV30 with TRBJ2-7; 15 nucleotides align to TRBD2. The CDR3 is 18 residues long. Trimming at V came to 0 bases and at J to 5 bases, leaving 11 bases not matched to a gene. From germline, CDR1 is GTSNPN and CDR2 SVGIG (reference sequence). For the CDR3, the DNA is TGTGCCTGGAGTGTACAAAGGACTAGCGGGGGGGTTGGCAACGAGCAGTACTTC. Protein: CAWSVQRTSGGVGNEQYF.

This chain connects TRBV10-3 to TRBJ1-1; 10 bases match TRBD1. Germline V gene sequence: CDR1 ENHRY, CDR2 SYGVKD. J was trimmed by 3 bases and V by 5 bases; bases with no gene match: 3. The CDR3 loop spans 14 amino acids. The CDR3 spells CAISTGTGDTEAFF. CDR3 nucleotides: TGTGCCATCAGTACCGGGACAGGGGACACTGAAGCTTTCTTT.

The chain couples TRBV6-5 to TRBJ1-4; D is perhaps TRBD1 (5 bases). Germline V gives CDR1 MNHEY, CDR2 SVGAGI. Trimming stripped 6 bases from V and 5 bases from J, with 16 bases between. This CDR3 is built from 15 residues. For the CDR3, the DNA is TGTGCCAGCAGGTTCGGGGCAGGTGGAAATGAAAAACTGTTTTTT. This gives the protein CASRFGAGGNEKLFF.

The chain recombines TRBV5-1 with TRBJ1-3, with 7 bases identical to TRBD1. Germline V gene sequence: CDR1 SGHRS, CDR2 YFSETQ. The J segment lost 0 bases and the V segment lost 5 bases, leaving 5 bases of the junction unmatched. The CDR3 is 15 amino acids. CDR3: CASRTGTDSGNTIYF. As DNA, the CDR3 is TGCGCCAGCAGGACCGGGACAGACTCTGGAAACACCATATATTTT.

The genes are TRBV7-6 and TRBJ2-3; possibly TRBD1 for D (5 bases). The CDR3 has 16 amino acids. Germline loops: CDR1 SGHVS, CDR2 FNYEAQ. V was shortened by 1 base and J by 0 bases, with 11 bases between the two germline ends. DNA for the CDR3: TGTGCCAGCAGCTTAGGGACACAGACTAGCACAGATACGCAGTATTTT. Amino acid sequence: CASSLGTQTSTDTQYF. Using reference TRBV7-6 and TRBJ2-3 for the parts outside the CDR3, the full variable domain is GAGVSQSPRYKVTKRGQDVALRCDPISGHVSLYWYRQALGQGPEFLTYFNYEAQQDKSGLPNDRFSAERPEGSISTLTIQRTEQRDSAMYRCASSLGTQTSTDTQYFGPGTRLTVL.

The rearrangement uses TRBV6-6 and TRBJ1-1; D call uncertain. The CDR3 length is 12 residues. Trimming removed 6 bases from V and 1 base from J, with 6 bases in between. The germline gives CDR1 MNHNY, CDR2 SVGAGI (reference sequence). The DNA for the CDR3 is TGTGCCAGCAGGACGGGGAACACTGAAGCTTTCTTT. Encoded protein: CASRTGNTEAFF.

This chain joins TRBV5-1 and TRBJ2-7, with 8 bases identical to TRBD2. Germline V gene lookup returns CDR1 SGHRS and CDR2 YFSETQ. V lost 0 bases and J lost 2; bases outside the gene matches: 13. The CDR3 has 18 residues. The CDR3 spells CASSLDSGGLGSTYEQYF. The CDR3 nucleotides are TGCGCCAGCAGCTTGGACTCGGGGGGGCTGGGTAGCACCTACGAGCAGTACTTC. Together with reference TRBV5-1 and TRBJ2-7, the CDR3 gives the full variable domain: KAGVTQTPRYLIKTRGQQVTLSCSPISGHRSVSWYQQTPGQGLQFLFEYFSETQRNKGNFPGRFSGRQFSNSRSEMNVSTLELGDSALYLCASSLDSGGLGSTYEQYFGPGTRLTVT.